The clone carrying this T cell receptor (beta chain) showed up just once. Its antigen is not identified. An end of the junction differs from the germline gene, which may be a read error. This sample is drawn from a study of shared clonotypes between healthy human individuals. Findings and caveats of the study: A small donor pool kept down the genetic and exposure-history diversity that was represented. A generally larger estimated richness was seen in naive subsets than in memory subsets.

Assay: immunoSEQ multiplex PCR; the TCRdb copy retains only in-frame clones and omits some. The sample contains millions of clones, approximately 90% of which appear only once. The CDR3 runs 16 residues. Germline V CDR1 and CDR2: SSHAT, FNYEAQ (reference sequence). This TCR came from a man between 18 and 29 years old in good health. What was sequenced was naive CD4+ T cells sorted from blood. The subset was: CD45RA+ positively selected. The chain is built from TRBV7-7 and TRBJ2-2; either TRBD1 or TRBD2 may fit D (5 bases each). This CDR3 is CASSPTGGENTGELFF. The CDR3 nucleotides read TGTGCTAGCAGCCCAACTGGGGGTGAAAACACCGGGGAGCTGTTTTTT.